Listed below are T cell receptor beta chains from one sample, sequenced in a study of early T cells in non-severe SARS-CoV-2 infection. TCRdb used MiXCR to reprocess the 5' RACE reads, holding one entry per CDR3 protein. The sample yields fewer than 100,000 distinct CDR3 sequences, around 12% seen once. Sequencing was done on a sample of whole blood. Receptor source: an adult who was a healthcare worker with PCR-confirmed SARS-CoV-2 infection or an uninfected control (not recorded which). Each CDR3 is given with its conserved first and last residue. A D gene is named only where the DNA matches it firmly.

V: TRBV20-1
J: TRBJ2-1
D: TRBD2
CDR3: CSAVRTSGYNEQFF

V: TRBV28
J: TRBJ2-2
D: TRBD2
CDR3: CASRTSGRVTGELFF

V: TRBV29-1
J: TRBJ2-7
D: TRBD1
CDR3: CSVTSPRGSSYEQYF

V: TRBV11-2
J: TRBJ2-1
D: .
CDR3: CASSPSVGGAPFF

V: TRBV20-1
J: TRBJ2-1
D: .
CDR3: CSAPDYRSSYNEQFF

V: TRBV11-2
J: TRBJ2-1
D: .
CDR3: CASSSWSRNEQFF

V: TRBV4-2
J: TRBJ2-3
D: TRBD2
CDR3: CASSQDTAGGRTDTQYF

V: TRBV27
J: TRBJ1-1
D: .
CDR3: CASSLFGGVGTEAFF

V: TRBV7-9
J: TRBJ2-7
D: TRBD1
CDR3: CASSSPGQDSYEQYF

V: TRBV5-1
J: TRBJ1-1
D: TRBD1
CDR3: CASSLQGANTEAFF

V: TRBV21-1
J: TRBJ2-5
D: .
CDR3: CATRRRAYQETQYF

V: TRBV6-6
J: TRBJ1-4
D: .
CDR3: CASSYHRDNEKLFF

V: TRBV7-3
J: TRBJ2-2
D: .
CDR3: CASTPGPSAGELFF

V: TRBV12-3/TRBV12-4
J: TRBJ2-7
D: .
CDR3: CASKSPGISEQYF

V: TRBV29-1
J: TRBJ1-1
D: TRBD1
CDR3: CSAGWQGADTEAFF

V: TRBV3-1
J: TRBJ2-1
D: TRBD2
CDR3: CATGGNEQFF

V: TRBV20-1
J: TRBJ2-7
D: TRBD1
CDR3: CSARDLRDRGVDEQYF

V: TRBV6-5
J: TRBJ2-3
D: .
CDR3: CASSLRRSTDTQYF

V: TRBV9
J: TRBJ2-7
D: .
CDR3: CASSVGQLAYEQYF

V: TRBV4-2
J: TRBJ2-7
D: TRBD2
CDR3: CASSLGLTSYEQYF

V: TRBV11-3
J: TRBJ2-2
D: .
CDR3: CASSPDGSLNTGELFF

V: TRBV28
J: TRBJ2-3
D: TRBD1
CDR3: CASSLWGDRSRDTDTQYF

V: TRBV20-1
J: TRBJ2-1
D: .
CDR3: CSAGHPRTNEQFF

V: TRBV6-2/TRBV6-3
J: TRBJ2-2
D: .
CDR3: CASSYMRGTGELFF

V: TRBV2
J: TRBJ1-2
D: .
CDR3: CASSESQYGYTF

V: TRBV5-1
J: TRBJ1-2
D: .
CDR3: CASSLDRVYGYTF

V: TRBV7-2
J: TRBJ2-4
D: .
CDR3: CASSLKGREENIQYF

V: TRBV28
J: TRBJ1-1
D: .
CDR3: CASSFLMNTEAFF

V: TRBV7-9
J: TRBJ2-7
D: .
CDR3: CASSLTPDGTYEQYF

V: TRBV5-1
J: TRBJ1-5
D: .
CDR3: CASSFSGQDQPQHF

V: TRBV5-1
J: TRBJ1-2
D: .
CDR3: CASSLESVNYGYTF

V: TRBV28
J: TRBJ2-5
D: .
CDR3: CASSFEVSSELVQETQYF

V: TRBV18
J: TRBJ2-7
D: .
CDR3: CASSPLEVARYEQYF

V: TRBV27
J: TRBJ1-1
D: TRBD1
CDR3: CASSLSEGADEAFF

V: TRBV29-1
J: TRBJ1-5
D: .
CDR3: CSVEEGRGQPQHF

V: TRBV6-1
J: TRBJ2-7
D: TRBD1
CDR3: CASRFRDRTYEQYF

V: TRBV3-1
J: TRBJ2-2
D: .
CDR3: CASSPRANTGELFF

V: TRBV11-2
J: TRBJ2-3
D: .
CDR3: CASSLAVLSTDTQYF

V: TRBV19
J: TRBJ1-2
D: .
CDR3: CASSTDIIGYTF

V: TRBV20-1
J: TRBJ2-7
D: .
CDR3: CSASGSSPEQYF

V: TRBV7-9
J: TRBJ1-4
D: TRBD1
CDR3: CASSLEGARKLFF

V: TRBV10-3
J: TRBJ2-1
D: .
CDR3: CATSDSQYNEQFF

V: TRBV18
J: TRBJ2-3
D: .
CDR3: CASSPGASTDTQYF